This TCR beta chain was observed in a study of CD8+CD57+ T cells in acquired aplastic anemia. In the study overall: Sorted CD4+ and CD8+ cells yielded DNA averaging about 2.9 ug. Study-level points and caveats: Around 30 sequences, all CD8+ CDR3, were shared between patients and controls.

CD8+CD57+ cell expansion, shown by flow cytometry, had occurred in the patients selected for sequencing. With no exception, the patients had severe acquired aplastic anemia. The study sampled blood from patients who had received no therapy. As concerns this clonotype: Its cognate antigen is unknown.

TCR beta VDJ combinations and CDR3 sequences were profiled from genomic DNA. From the reads, TCRdb called clonotypes with MiXCR, one entry per CDR3 protein. Among tens of thousands of distinct CDR3 sequences listed, around 70% were seen once. J gave up 0 bases and V 5 bases, and 7 bases lay outside the gene matches. CDR3 size: 17 residues. Per germline, CDR1 SGHTA and CDR2 FQGNSA. The sample was sorted CD4+, CD8+, or CD8+CD57+ T cells (not recorded which) from PBMCs. This chain joins TRBV7-2 and TRBJ2-1; 10 bases map to TRBD2. The receptor was isolated from a human donor with aplastic anemia. The CDR3: CASSPYSSGSSYNEQFF. The CDR3 DNA sequence: TGTGCCAGCAGCCCATACTCTAGCGGGAGCTCCTACAATGAGCAGTTCTTC.